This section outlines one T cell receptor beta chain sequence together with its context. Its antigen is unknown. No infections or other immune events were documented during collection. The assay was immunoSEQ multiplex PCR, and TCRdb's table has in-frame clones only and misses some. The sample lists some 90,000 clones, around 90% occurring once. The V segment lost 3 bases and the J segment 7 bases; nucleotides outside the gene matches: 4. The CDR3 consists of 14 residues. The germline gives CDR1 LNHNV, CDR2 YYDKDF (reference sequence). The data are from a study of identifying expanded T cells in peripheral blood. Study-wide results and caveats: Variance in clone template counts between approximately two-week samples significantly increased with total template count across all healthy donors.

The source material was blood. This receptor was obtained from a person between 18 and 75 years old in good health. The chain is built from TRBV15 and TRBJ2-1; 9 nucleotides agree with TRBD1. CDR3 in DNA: TGTGCCACCAGCAGGGGACAGGGCCTTAATGAGCAGTTCTTC. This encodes CATSRGQGLNEQFF.